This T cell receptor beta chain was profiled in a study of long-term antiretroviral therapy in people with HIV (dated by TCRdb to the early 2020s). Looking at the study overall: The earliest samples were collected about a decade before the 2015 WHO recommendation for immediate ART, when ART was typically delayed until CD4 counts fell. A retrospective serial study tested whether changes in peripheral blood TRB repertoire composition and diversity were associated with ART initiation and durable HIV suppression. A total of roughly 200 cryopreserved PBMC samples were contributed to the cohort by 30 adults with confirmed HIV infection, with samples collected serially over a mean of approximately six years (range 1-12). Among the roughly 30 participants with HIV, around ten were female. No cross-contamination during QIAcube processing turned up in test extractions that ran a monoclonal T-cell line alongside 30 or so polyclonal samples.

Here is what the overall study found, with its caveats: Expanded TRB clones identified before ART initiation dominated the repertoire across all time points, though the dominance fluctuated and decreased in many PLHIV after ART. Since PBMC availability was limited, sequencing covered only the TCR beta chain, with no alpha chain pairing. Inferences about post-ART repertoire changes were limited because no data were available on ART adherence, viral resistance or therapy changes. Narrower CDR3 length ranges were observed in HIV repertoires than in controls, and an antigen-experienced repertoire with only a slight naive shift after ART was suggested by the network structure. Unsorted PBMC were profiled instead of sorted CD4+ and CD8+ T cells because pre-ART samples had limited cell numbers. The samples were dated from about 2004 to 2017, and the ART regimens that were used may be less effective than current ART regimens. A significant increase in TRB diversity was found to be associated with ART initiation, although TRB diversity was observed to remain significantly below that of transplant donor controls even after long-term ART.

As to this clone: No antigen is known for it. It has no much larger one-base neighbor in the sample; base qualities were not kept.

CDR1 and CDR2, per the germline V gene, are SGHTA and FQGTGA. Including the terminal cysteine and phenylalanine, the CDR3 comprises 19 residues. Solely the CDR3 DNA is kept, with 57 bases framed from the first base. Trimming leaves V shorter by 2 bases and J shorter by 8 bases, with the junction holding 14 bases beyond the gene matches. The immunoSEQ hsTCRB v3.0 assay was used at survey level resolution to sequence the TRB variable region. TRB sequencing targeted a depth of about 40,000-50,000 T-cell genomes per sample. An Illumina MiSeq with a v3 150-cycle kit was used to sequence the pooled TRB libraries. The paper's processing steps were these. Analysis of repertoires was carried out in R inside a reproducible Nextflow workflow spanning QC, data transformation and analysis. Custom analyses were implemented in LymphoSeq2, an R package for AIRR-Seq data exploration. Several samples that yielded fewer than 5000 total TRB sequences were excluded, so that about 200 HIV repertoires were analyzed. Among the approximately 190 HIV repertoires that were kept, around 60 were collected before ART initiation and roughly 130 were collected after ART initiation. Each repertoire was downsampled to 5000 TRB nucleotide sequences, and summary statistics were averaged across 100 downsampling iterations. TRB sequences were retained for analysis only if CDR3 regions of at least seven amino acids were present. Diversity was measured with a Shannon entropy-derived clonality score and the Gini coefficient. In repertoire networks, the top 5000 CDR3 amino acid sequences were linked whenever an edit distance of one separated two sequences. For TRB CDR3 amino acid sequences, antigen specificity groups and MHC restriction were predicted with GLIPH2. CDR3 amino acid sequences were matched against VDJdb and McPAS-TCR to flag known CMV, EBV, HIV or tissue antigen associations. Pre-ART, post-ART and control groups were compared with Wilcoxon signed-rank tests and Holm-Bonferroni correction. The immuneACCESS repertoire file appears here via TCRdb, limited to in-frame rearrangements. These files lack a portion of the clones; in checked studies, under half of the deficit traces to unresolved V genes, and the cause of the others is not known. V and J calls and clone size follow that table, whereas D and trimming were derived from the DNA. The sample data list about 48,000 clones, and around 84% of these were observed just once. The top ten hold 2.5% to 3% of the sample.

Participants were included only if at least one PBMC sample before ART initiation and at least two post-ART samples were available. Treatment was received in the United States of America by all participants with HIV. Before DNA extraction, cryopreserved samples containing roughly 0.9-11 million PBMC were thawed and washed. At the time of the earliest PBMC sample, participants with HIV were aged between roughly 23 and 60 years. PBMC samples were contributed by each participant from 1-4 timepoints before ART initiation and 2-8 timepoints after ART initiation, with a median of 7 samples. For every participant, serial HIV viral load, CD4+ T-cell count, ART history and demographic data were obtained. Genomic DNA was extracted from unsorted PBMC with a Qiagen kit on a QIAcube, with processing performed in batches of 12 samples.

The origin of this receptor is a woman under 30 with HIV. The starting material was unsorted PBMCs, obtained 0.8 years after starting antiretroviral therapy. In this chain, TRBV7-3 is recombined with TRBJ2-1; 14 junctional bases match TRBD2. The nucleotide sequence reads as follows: TGTGCCAGCAGCTTACCCCTAGGACTAGCGGGAGGTCATCTGGATGAGCAGTTCTTC. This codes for CASSLPLGLAGGHLDEQFF.